This T cell receptor (beta chain) is from a study of regulatory T cells in long-lasting Graves disease. Germline V gene data show CDR1 as MNHNS and CDR2 as SASEGT. The CDR3 runs to 14 residues. The V and J ends lost 6 bases and 0 bases respectively, with 9 bases between them. This clonotype occurred many times. Arm-PCR of CDR3 regions and iRepertoire HTBI primers were the basis on which TCR beta libraries were built. TCRdb processed the multiplex PCR reads anew with MiXCR; each CDR3 protein has one entry. Among 400,000 to 650,000 distinct CDR3 sequences listed, about 16% were seen once. The time point is: newly diagnosed GD, antithyroid drugs for less than 3 months. After RNA was extracted from PBMCs, the TCR library was made from it. A further study also used this sample, focusing on T cells in Graves' hyperthyroidism and ophthalmopathy.

The material sequenced was peripheral blood mononuclear cells (PBMCs), taken at new diagnosis, from a patient treated with antithyroid drugs. This clonotype was sampled from a middle-aged woman with Graves disease. The chain is built from TRBV6-1 and TRBJ1-3; the D is unclear. CDR3 in DNA: TGTGCCAGCAGGGTGGACCTCTCTGGAAACACCATATATTTT. Amino acids: CASRVDLSGNTIYF.